This T cell receptor (beta chain) is from a study of T cells expressing NK-cell markers. Study as a whole: According to the study, TCR beta repertoires originated from sorted CD3+CD56+NKG2C+, CD3+CD56+NKG2C- and CD3+CD56-NKG2C+ T cells.

This CDR3 comprises 15 residues. Germline assignment: CDR1 LGHNA and CDR2 YNFKEQ. Study-wide results and caveats: HCMV specificity of the expanded NKG2C+ T cell clones stayed unclear. Where several donors were concerned, these clonotypes also led the CD3+CD56-NKG2C+ fraction.

One entry per CDR3 protein, without DNA, is what TCRdb gives after re-calling the 5' RACE reads. This table holds about 180,000 distinct CDR3 sequences. Worth noting for this clonotype: The antigen remains unidentified.

Sequencing was performed on blood T cells: a sorted CD56 or NKG2C T cell subset, CD4+ or CD8+ T cells, or bulk PBMC T cells (not recorded which). This clonotype was sampled from a woman between 18 and 70 years old in good health. The chain employs TRBV4-2 and TRBJ2-5; TCRdb names TRBD1, which stays unverified in the absence of DNA. The CDR3: CASSGRGDLGETQYF.